Included here is one T cell receptor beta chain sequence, with context. The source of the sample is a study of cytomegalovirus exposure and HLA in healthy donors. Both 60 Vbeta primers and 13 Jbeta primers went into the PCR. The assay was immunoSEQ multiplex PCR, and TCRdb's table has in-frame clones only and misses some. There are 65,000 to 80,000 clones in the sample, with 6.5% to 9% held by the top ten. Deletions cut 0 bases from V and 4 bases from J, with 3 bases between. Germline values: CDR1 SGHAT, CDR2 FQNNGV. The CDR3 consists of 12 residues. This receptor was taken from a female donor in good health and CMV-seropositive. Sequences were obtained from PBMCs. The genes are TRBV11-2 and TRBJ2-5, with unresolved D. For the CDR3, the DNA is TGTGCCAGCAGCTTAGACAGAGAGACCCAGTACTTC. Translated: CASSLDRETQYF.